This T cell receptor (beta chain) comes out of a study of blood T cell repertoires in COVID-19 (dated by TCRdb to the early 2020s). Background on the whole study: Samples covering the acute and convalescent phases of COVID-19 were provided by collaborators in the United States, Italy and Spain. The sample metadata nearly always contained a de-identified subject ID, COVID-19 status, age in years and sex. Samples were obtained from the ongoing ImmuneRACE study (first 160 participants) and from over a thousand subjects provided by 6 global collaborators. Where available, HLA class I and class II types were taken from metadata supplied by the sample provider and were not determined by assay-based typing. Subjects who had been exposed to COVID-19, were actively infected with it, or had recovered from it provided the deeply sampled blood TCRbeta repertoires that made up the dataset. The material from the prospective study consisted of cDNA or gDNA derived from T cells, B-cell-depleted T cells, or PBMCs. The repertoires were made available in a free public database intended to serve as a resource for research on the immune response to SARS-CoV-2.

The paper as a whole reports these results and caveats: Clinical and demographic metadata were provided uncurated, with the amount varying by source and participant.

Whole blood was collected in K2EDTA tubes by collaborating institutions according to the institutions' own protocols. For TCRbeta analysis, collaborators shipped samples in one of three forms: frozen whole blood, isolated PBMCs, or DNA extracted from either of those sample types. As for this clone: Its binding antigen is unknown. Base qualities are not provided; no much larger clone lies one nucleotide away.

TCRbeta CDR3 regions were amplified from genomic DNA by means of the immunoSEQ Assay, a bias-controlled multiplex PCR. The source study handled its data this way. Within the assay, amplification of reference gene primers was used to estimate how many nucleated cells each sample contained. To quantify the absolute abundance of each unique TCRbeta CDR3 rearrangement, sequence reads were collapsed and filtered. For each sample, productive Simpson clonality was calculated as the square root of Simpson's diversity index over productive rearrangements. TCRdb provides this immuneACCESS table in a form limited to in-frame rearrangements. Some clones are lacking; in checked studies, under half of them reflect an unresolved V gene, and why the rest are absent is not known. V and J calls and clone size are copied from that table; D and trimming were computed from the DNA. Across this sample there are more than 140,000 clones, with 80% to 90% seen only once. 5.5% to 8% of the sample comes from the top ten.

This receptor was identified in a woman aged 50 to 65 in a cohort sampled during active or convalescent COVID-19. Sample: peripheral blood.

The CDR3 is CAIKLQGNNEQFF. The DNA sequence follows: TGTGCCATCAAATTGCAGGGGAACAATGAGCAGTTCTTC. This sequence uses TRBV10-3 and TRBJ2-1; a weak D assignment points to TRBD1 (6 bases agree). The junction shows trimming of 7 bases on V and 5 bases on J, plus 12 bases between the germline ends. CDR1 and CDR2 are drawn from the germline V gene: ENHRY, SYGVKD. The CDR3 holds 13 amino acids from the cysteine to the phenylalanine. Just the 39-base CDR3 DNA is kept, in frame starting at base 1.